The entry that follows covers one TCR beta chain sequence. Its antigen remains unknown. This sample stems from a study of identical twins. Trimming removed 10 bases from V and 11 bases from J, with 20 bases in between. The CDR3 totals 12 residues. Per germline, CDR1 SEHNR and CDR2 FQNEAQ (reference sequence). Study outcomes and limitations: Out-of-frame alpha sequences that twins shared showed excess low generation probability. There were fewer insertions in abundant cord blood beta clonotypes, but memory repertoires showed no such pattern. Beta out-of-frame sequences displayed a weaker excess of sharing between twins.

Template switching added a universal primer site, and cDNA bore unique molecular identifiers. TCRdb re-derived calls from the 5' RACE reads in MiXCR, one entry per CDR3 protein. This repertoire shows 300,000 to 400,000 distinct CDR3 sequences, about 12% found once; its top ten account for approximately 7.9%. The same sample was also studied in work on yellow fever vaccine responses in identical twins.

The receptor was derived from a woman aged 18-30 years in good health. The V gene is TRBV7-9, the J gene TRBJ1-1; D is unresolved. The sequenced material came from CD8+ T cells sorted from blood. The DNA for the CDR3 is TGTGCCATGAGCCCCGGGCTCCGCTTCGCTTTCTTT. This sequence encodes CAMSPGLRFAFF.